Listed below are T cell receptor beta chains from one sample, sequenced in a study of OX40 agonist ivuxolimab in advanced cancers. Generated by immunoSEQ multiplex PCR, the TCRdb table keeps only in-frame clones and is missing some. The repertoire has about 80,000 clones, approximately 84% of them found once; the top ten carry roughly 25%. Sample: CD4+ or CD8+ T cells sorted from blood, taken in a trial of the OX40 agonist ivuxolimab. These receptors all come from an adult with an advanced solid tumor such as melanoma, head and neck, liver or kidney cancer. Both conserved end residues are trimmed from each CDR3. Each record gives: V gene, CDR3 protein.

V gene: TRBV6-1
CDR3 protein: ASSEQLSGDTQY

V gene: TRBV30
CDR3 protein: AWRWGLVPEQF

V gene: TRBV5-1
CDR3 protein: ASSLIGGGTDTQY

V gene: TRBV28
CDR3 protein: ASRENQGSGNTIY

V gene: TRBV7-2
CDR3 protein: ASSLEGKAF

V gene: TRBV7-8
CDR3 protein: ASSLEGTTPTGELF

V gene: TRBV7-2
CDR3 protein: ASSGTSGDYNEQF

V gene: TRBV7-6
CDR3 protein: ASSPPGPAFSDYGYT

V gene: TRBV7-2
CDR3 protein: ASSLLPGPNEKLF

V gene: TRBV19
CDR3 protein: ASTFWGGDGYT

V gene: TRBV19
CDR3 protein: ASTLGRPRTEAF

V gene: TRBV5-6
CDR3 protein: ASSLGAAAPGAF

V gene: TRBV11-2
CDR3 protein: ASSLRLGSAF

V gene: TRBV6-6
CDR3 protein: ASKKGVGNSPLH

V gene: TRBV30
CDR3 protein: AWSVSGGTEAF

V gene: TRBV5-1
CDR3 protein: ASSLRQGVNYEQY

V gene: TRBV7-2
CDR3 protein: ASRLRVGTDTQY

V gene: TRBV10-3
CDR3 protein: AISDRGLNTEAF

V gene: TRBV19
CDR3 protein: ASSMGTGGRPDTQY

V gene: TRBV19
CDR3 protein: ASSWAGNQPQH

V gene: TRBV5-6
CDR3 protein: ASSLGFVRGSNQPQH

V gene: TRBV27
CDR3 protein: ASPRSLNEQF

V gene: TRBV30
CDR3 protein: AWSSWTSVGVTETQY

V gene: TRBV7-9
CDR3 protein: ASSHERNTEAF

V gene: TRBV29-1
CDR3 protein: SVEGVAGTGELF

V gene: TRBV7-2
CDR3 protein: ASSLRLLSYEQY

V gene: TRBV5-1
CDR3 protein: ASSLEGGRAYNEQF

V gene: TRBV30
CDR3 protein: AWSFLSPDGYT

V gene: TRBV2
CDR3 protein: ASLSRQSTDTQY

V gene: TRBV6-5
CDR3 protein: ASSKETGFSYGYT

V gene: TRBV25-1
CDR3 protein: ASSGTGGTIYNEQF

V gene: TRBV2
CDR3 protein: ASSEDGGLNYGYT

V gene: TRBV5-1
CDR3 protein: ASSARTSGYNEQF

V gene: TRBV5-1
CDR3 protein: ASSQLGPRATGELF

V gene: TRBV5-6
CDR3 protein: ASSLARRGGGNGYT

V gene: TRBV30
CDR3 protein: AWSVQGGSYNEQF

V gene: TRBV5-1
CDR3 protein: ASSLEASGTQY

V gene: TRBV20-1
CDR3 protein: GAADQETQY

V gene: TRBV6-6
CDR3 protein: ASSPDGNYGYT

V gene: TRBV7-7
CDR3 protein: ASSPTLTGELF